The sample holds many counts of the clone carrying this T cell receptor (beta chain). Its cognate antigen is unknown. TCRdb re-derived calls from the multiplex PCR reads in MiXCR, one entry per CDR3 protein. The sample shows under 80,000 distinct CDR3 sequences, over 40% of them seen only once. Germline-derived CDR1 and CDR2 are DFQATT and SNEGSKA (reference sequence). The CDR3 is 17 amino acids. V trimming: 6 bases; J trimming: 2 bases; junction bases outside the gene matches: 14. This record comes from a study of breast tumors, draining lymph nodes, adjacent tissues. Whole-study results and caveats: That most tumor T cells come from lymph nodes remained unproven.

The sequence was collected from a female donor with breast cancer. Some clones in this sample may be carry-over from other donors' samples. This chain joins TRBV20-1 and TRBJ2-7, with 12 positions matching TRBD2. Sequences were obtained from breast tumor tissue. CDR3 bases: TGCAGTGCAAGACGGGCTAGCGGGAGGGAGATGCCCTACGAGCAGTACTTC. Translating it yields CSARRASGREMPYEQYF.